The 2 T cell receptor beta chains below were found in one sample sequenced in a study of early T cells in non-severe SARS-CoV-2 infection. TCRdb re-derived calls from the 5' RACE reads in MiXCR, one entry per CDR3 protein. The table has 75,000 to 80,000 distinct CDR3 sequences, approximately 16% seen once. Sequenced: whole blood. The receptor set was obtained from an adult who was a healthcare worker with PCR-confirmed SARS-CoV-2 infection or an uninfected control (not recorded which).

This clonotype was detected only a few times. The chain is built from TRBV3-1 and TRBJ2-6, with a tentative D call TRBD2 (5 bases). The CDR3 consists of 14 residues. Deletions cut 3 bases from V and 4 bases from J, with 7 bases between. CDR1 LGHDT and CDR2 YNNKEL come from the germline V gene (reference sequence). DNA of the CDR3: TGTGCCAGCAGCCAGGGGAGAGGGGCCAACGTCCTGACTTTC. Its translation: CASSQGRGANVLTF.

This clonotype was detected a few times. The V gene is TRBV7-6, the J gene TRBJ2-7; 11 nucleotides match TRBD2. The CDR3 sequence is 15 residues long. Germline CDR1 SGHVS, CDR2 FNYEAQ. After removal of 5 bases from V and 2 bases from J, the junction contained 5 bases not matched to a gene. Here the CDR3 DNA reads TGTGCCAGCAGCACCGGGACTAGCGGACCCTACGAGCAGTACTTC. The encoded protein is CASSTGTSGPYEQYF.